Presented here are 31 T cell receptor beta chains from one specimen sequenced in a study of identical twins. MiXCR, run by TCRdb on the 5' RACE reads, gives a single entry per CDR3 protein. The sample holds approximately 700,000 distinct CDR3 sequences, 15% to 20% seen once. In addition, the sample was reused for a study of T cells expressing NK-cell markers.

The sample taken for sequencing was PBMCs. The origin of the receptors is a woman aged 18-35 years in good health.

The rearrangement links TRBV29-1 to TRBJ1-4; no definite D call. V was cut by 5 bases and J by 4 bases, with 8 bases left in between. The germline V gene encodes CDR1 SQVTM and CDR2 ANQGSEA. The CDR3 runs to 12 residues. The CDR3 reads CSVSGINEKLFF. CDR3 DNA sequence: TGCAGCGTTTCTGGCATTAATGAAAAACTGTTTTTT.

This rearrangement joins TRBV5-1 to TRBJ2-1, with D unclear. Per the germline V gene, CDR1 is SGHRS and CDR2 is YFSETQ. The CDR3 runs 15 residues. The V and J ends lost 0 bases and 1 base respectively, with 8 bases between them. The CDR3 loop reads CASSLAGPSYNEQFF. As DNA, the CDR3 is TGCGCCAGCAGCTTGGCCGGACCTTCCTACAATGAGCAGTTCTTC.

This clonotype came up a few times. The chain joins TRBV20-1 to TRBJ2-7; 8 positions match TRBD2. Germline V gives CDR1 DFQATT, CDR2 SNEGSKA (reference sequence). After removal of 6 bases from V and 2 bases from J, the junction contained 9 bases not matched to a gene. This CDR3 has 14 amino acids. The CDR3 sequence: CSAFRSGNPYEQYF. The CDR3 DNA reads TGCAGTGCCTTTCGTAGCGGGAACCCCTACGAGCAGTACTTC.

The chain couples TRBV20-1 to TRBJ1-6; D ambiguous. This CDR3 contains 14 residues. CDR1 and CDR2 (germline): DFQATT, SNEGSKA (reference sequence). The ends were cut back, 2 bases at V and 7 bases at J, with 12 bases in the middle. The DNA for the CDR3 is TGCAGTGCTAGACTGGGAGCGACGAATTCACCCCTCCACTTT. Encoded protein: CSARLGATNSPLHF.

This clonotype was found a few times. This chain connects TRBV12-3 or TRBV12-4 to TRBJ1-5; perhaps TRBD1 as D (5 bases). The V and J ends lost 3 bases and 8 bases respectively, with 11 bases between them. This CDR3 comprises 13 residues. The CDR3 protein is CASSLLDREPQHF. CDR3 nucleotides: TGTGCCAGCAGTTTGTTAGACAGAGAGCCCCAGCATTTT.

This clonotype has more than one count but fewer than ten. This CDR3 is CASSPQRGLYEQYF. Written as DNA, the CDR3 is TGTGCCAGCTCACCCCAGCGGGGTTTATACGAGCAGTACTTC. V is TRBV18 and J is TRBJ2-7; 7 bases map to TRBD2. Germline trimming cut 3 bases from V and 4 bases from J; bases unmatched to any gene: 6. This CDR3 has 14 residues. The germline V gene encodes CDR1 KGHSH and CDR2 LQKENI.

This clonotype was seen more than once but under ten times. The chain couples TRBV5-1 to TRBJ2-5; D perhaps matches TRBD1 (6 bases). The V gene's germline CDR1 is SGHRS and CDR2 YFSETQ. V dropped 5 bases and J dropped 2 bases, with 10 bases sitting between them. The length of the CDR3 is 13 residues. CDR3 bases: TGCGCCAGCAGGAGGACAGTACAAGAGACCCAGTACTTC. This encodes CASRRTVQETQYF. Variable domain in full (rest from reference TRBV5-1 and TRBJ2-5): KAGVTQTPRYLIKTRGQQVTLSCSPISGHRSVSWYQQTPGQGLQFLFEYFSETQRNKGNFPGRFSGRQFSNSRSEMNVSTLELGDSALYLCASRRTVQETQYFGPGTRLLVL.

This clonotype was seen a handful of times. The CDR3 reads CASSPPGALGYEQFF. The CDR3 DNA sequence: TGTGCCAGCAGCCCTCCAGGGGCCCTGGGCTATGAGCAGTTCTTC. The gene calls are TRBV6-2 or TRBV6-3 and TRBJ2-1, with D possibly matching TRBD1 (6 bases). Trimming pared 6 bases from V and 8 bases from J, leaving 20 bases between. Germline V lookup: CDR1 MNHEY, CDR2 SVGEGT. The CDR3 loop spans 15 amino acids.

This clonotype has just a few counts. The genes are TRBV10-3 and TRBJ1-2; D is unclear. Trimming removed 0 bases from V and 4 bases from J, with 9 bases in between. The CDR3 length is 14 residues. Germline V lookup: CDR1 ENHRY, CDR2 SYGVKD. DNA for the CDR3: TGTGCCATCAGTGAGTCGAAATCTCTCTATGGCTACACCTTC. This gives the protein CAISESKSLYGYTF.

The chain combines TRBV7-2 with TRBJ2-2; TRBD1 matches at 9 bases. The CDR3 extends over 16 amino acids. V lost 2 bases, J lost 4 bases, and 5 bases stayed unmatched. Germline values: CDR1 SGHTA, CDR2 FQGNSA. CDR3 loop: CASSLLGQGATGELFF. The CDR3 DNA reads TGTGCCAGCAGCTTATTGGGACAGGGTGCCACCGGGGAGCTGTTTTTT. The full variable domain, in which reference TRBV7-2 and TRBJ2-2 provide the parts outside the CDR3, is GAGVSQSPSNKVTEKGKDVELRCDPISGHTALYWYRQSLGQGLEFLIYFQGNSAPDKSGLPSDRFSAERTGGSVSTLTIQRTQQEDSAVYLCASSLLGQGATGELFFGEGSRLTVL.

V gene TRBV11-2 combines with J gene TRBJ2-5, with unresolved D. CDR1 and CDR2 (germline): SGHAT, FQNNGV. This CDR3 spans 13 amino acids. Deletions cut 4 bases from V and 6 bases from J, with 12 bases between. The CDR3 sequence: CASSSYRSQTQYF. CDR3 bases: TGTGCCAGCAGCTCGTATAGGAGCCAGACCCAGTACTTC.

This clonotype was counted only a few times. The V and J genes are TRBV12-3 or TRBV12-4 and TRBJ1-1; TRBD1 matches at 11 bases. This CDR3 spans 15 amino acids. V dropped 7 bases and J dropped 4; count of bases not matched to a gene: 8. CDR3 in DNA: TGTGCCAGCACTATTTCCGGGACAGGGGGCACTGAAGCTTTCTTT. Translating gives CASTISGTGGTEAFF.

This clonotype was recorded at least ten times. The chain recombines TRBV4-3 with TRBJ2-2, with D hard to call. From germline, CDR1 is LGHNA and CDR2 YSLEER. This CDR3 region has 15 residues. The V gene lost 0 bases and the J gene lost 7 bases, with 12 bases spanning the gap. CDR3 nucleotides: TGCGCCAGCAGCCAAGATCGTCCGTATCACGGGGAGCTGTTTTTT. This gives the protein CASSQDRPYHGELFF.

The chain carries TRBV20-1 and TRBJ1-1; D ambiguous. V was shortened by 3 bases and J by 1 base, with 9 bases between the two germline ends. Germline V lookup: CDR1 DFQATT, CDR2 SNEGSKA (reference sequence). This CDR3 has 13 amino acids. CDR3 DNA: TGCAGTGCTAGTCGGTCTAAGAACACTGAAGCTTTCTTT. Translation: CSASRSKNTEAFF.

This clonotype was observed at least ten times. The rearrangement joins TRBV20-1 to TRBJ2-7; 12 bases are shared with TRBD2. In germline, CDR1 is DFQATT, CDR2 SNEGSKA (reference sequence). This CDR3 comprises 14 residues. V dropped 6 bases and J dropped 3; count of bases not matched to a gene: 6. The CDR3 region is CSATRTSGVYEQYF. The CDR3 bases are TGCAGTGCAACGAGGACTAGCGGGGTCTACGAGCAGTACTTC.

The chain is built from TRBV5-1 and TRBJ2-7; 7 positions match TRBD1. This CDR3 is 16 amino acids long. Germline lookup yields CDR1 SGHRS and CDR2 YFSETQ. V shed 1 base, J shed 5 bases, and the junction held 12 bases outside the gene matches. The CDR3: CASSLFSGQVSDEQYF. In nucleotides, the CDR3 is TGCGCCAGCAGCTTGTTTTCCGGACAGGTCTCGGACGAGCAGTACTTC.

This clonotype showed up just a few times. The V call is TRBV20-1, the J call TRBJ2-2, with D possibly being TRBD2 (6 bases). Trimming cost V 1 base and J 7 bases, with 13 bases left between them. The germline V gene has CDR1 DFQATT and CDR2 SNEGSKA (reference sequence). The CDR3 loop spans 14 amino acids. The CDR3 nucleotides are TGCAGTGCTAGAGGACTAGAGGTTAACGGGGAGCTGTTTTTT. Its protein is CSARGLEVNGELFF.

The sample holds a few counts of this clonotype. CDR3 residues: CATSETGVHGELFF. The CDR3 DNA reads TGTGCCACCAGTGAGACAGGGGTCCATGGGGAGCTGTTTTTT. The chain couples TRBV24-1 to TRBJ2-2; the match to TRBD1 covers 8 bases. V lost 4 bases and J lost 8; bases outside the gene matches: 5. Germline V CDR1 and CDR2: KGHDR, SFDVKD. The CDR3 runs 14 residues.

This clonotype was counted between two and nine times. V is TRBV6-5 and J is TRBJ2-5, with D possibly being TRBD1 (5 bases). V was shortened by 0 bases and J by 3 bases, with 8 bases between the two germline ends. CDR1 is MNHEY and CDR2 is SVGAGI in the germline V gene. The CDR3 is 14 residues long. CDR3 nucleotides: TGTGCCAGCAGTTACTCGGGGCAGGAAGAGACCCAGTACTTC. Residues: CASSYSGQEETQYF.

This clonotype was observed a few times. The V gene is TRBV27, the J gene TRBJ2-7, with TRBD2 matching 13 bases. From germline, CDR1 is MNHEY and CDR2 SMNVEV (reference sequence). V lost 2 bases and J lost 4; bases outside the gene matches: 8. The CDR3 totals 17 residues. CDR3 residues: CASSLTSGRAKGYEQYF. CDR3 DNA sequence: TGTGCCAGCAGTTTAACTAGCGGGAGGGCCAAGGGGTACGAGCAGTACTTC.

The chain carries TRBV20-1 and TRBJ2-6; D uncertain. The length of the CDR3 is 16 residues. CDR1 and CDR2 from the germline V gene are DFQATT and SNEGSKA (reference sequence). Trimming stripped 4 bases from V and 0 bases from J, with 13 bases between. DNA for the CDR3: TGCAGTGCTAAGCTATACCATAGCTCTGGGGCCAACGTCCTGACTTTC. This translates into CSAKLYHSSGANVLTF.

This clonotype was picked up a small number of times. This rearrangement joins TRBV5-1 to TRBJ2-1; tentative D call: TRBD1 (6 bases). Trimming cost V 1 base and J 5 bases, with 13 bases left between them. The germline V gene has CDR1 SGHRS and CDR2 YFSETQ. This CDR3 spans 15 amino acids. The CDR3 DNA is TGCGCCAGCAGCTTGCCAGGGGCCAGAAACAATGAGCAGTTCTTC. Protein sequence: CASSLPGARNNEQFF.

CDR3 sequence reads: CASSQIPGPETQYF. As DNA, the CDR3 is TGCGCCAGCAGCCAAATACCGGGGCCAGAGACCCAGTACTTC. V gene TRBV4-3 combines with J gene TRBJ2-5; D may correspond to TRBD1 or TRBD2 (5 bases each). Per germline, CDR1 LGHNA and CDR2 YSLEER. Trimming removed 2 bases at V and 4 bases at J, with 11 bases between. CDR3 length equals 14 residues.

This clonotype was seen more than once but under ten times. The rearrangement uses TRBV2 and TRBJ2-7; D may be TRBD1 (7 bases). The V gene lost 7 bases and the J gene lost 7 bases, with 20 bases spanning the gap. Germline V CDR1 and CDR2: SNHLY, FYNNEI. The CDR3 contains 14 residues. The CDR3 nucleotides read TGTGCCAGCATCACAGGGGCCACCGGGACTGAGCAGTACTTC. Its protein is CASITGATGTEQYF. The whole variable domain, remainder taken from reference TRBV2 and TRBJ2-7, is EPEVTQTPSHQVTQMGQEVILRCVPISNHLYFYWYRQILGQKVEFLVSFYNNEISEKSEIFDDQFSVERPDGSNFTLKIRSTKLEDSAMYFCASITGATGTEQYFGPGTRLTVT.

This CDR3 reads CSASPGALSDTQYF. In DNA, the CDR3 is TGCAGTGCTAGCCCAGGGGCGTTATCGGATACGCAGTATTTT. This chain joins TRBV20-1 and TRBJ2-3, with D perhaps matching TRBD1 (6 bases). The CDR3 loop spans 14 amino acids. Germline V gene lookup returns CDR1 DFQATT and CDR2 SNEGSKA (reference sequence). V lost 3 bases and J 6 bases, leaving 16 bases between the germline ends.

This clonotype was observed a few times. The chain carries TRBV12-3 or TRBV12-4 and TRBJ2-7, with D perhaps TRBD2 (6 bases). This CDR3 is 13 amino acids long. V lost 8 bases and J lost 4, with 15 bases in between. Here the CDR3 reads CASGRDGGYEQYF. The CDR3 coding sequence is TGTGCCAGCGGCCGGGACGGGGGTTACGAGCAGTACTTC.

The CDR3 sequence is CASCTSGSEQYF. CDR3 bases: TGTGCCAGCTGTACTAGCGGTAGTGAGCAGTACTTC. This chain joins TRBV3-1 and TRBJ2-7, with TRBD2 matching over 8 bases. Germline V gene data show CDR1 as LGHDT and CDR2 as YNNKEL (reference sequence). The CDR3 consists of 12 residues. The V and J ends lost 8 bases and 7 bases, in that order; junction bases with no gene match: 7.

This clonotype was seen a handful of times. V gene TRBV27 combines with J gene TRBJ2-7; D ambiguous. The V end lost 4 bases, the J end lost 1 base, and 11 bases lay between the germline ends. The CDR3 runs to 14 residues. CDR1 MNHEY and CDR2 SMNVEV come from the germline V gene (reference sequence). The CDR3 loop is CASSSGRASYEQYF. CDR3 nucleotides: TGTGCCAGCAGTTCCGGTCGCGCGTCCTACGAGCAGTACTTC.

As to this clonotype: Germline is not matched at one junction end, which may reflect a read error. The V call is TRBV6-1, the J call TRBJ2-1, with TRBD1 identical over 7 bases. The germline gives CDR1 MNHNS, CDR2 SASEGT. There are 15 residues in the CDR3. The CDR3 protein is CGSRPPGGLNNEQFF. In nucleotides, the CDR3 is TGTGGCAGCAGGCCCCCAGGGGGTCTAAACAATGAGCAGTTCTTC.

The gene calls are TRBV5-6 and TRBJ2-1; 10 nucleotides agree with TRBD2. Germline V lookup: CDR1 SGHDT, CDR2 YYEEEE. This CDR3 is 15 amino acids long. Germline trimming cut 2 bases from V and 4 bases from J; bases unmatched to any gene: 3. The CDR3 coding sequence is TGTGCCAGCAGCTTTACACTAGCGGGGTACAATGAGCAGTTCTTC. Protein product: CASSFTLAGYNEQFF.

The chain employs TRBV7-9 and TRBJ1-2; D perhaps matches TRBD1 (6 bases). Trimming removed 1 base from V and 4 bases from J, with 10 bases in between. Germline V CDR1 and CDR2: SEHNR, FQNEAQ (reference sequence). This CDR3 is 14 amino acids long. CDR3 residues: CASSLVSDSYGYTF. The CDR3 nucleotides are TGTGCCAGCAGCTTAGTTTCGGACAGCTATGGCTACACCTTC.